What follows describes a single T cell receptor beta chain. This sample is drawn from a study of blood T cells in healthy people across ages. It was with a sample-barcoded 5' primer and a J-beta primer mix that a second PCR of roughly 7 to 12 cycles was run. TCRdb processed the 5' RACE reads anew with MiXCR; each CDR3 protein has one entry. Among some 900,000 distinct CDR3 sequences listed, approximately 49% were seen once. Germline CDR1 is SNHLY and CDR2 is FYNNEI. The CDR3 is 12 amino acids. Trimming took 6 bases from V and 4 from J, leaving 9 bases between them. The specimen sequenced was blood. The sequence came from a man younger than 40 in good health. This chain connects TRBV2 to TRBJ1-2; tentatively, D is TRBD1 (5 bases). The CDR3 nucleotides read TGTGCCAGCAGAAAGACAGCCTATGGCTACACCTTC. This translates into CASRKTAYGYTF.